Below, one T cell receptor beta chain is given with its context. It has no known antigen specificity. No much larger clone exists at a distance of one base, and base qualities are not known. The sample originates from a study of blood T cell repertoires in COVID-19 (TCRdb year 2020). Background on the whole study: Collaborator samples came from the United States, Italy and Spain and covered acute and convalescent phases of COVID-19. The material from the prospective study consisted of cDNA or gDNA derived from T cells, B-cell-depleted T cells, or PBMCs. The dataset comprised deeply sampled blood TCRbeta repertoires from subjects exposed to, actively infected with, or recovered from COVID-19. The repertoires were released in a freely available public database meant as a resource for research on the immune response to SARS-CoV-2. The samples were drawn from the first 160 participants of the ongoing ImmuneRACE study and from 1,254 subjects provided by 6 global collaborators. The sample metadata nearly always contained a de-identified subject ID, COVID-19 status, age in years and sex. Where HLA class I and class II types were available, the types were taken from metadata supplied by the sample provider, not from assay-based typing. Beyond this particular receptor, the publication reports: The amount of clinical and demographic metadata varied by source and participant and was provided uncurated.

Collaborating institutions collected whole blood in K2EDTA tubes following their own protocols. For TCRbeta analysis, collaborators shipped samples as frozen whole blood, isolated PBMCs, or DNA extracted from either of those sample types. TCRbeta CDR3 regions were amplified from genomic DNA using the immunoSEQ Assay, a bias-controlled multiplex PCR. The authors' analysis ran thus. The number of nucleated cells in each sample was estimated from the amplification of reference gene primers within the assay. Sequence reads were collapsed and filtered to measure the absolute abundance of every unique TCRbeta CDR3 rearrangement. For each sample, productive Simpson clonality was calculated as the square root of Simpson's diversity index over productive rearrangements. The source is immuneACCESS, and TCRdb retained only in-frame sequences with V and J called. Part of the clones is not carried over; for the studies checked, unresolved V genes explain less than half of this, and the remainder is unexplained. That table is the source of V, J and clone size, and D and trimming were worked out from the DNA. The sample contains 88,000 or so clones, around 78% of them found a single time. In total, the top ten clones hold over 9.5% of the sample.

The germline V gene (reference sequence) yields LNHDA for CDR1 and SQIVND for CDR2. From the cysteine through the phenylalanine, the CDR3 covers 14 amino acids. Just the 42-base CDR3 DNA is kept, in frame starting at base 1. Cut back by 3 bases and 5 bases, the V and J ends lie 11 bases apart. Material: peripheral blood. The receptor comes from a human donor in a cohort sampled during active COVID-19. The V and J segments used are TRBV19 and TRBJ2-1; the D gene is perhaps TRBD1, on 5 matching bases. The CDR3 in this case is CASSIGHLNNEQFF. The DNA sequence is given as TGTGCCAGTAGTATCGGACATCTTAACAATGAGCAGTTCTTC.